This T cell receptor (beta chain) was obtained from a study of T-cell reconstitution after alpha-beta-depleted transplantation in children. Unique molecular identifiers were built into the TCRbeta library. TCRdb re-called the PCR reads through MiXCR, storing one row per CDR3 protein. The sample has 300,000 to 400,000 distinct CDR3 sequences, about 17% seen once. General observations from the study: After one year, T-cell counts and TCRbeta diversity mostly came from new T cells.

This clonotype was seen a handful of times. Antigen: not known. CDR1 and CDR2 (germline): LNHNV, YYDKDF (reference sequence). V shed 0 bases, J shed 4 bases, and the junction held 4 bases outside the gene matches. CDR3 size: 15 residues. The sample here was PBMCs, mostly from graft donor cells, taken 360 days after TCRalphabeta/CD19-depleted stem cell transplant. The clonotype comes from a male patient aged 2 to 10 who had a stem cell transplant for acute lymphoblastic leukemia, so the T cells may come from the graft donor. V usage is TRBV15 and J usage is TRBJ2-3; 7 bases line up with TRBD2. The CDR3 spells CATSRDARGADTQYF. The CDR3 region has the DNA TGTGCCACCAGCAGAGACGCACGGGGGGCAGATACGCAGTATTTT. The full variable domain, rest sourced from reference TRBV15 and TRBJ2-3, is DAMVIQNPRYQVTQFGKPVTLSCSQTLNHNVMYWYQQKSSQAPKLLFHYYDKDFNNEADTPDNFQSRRPNTSFCFLDIRSPGLGDTAMYLCATSRDARGADTQYFGPGTRLTVL.